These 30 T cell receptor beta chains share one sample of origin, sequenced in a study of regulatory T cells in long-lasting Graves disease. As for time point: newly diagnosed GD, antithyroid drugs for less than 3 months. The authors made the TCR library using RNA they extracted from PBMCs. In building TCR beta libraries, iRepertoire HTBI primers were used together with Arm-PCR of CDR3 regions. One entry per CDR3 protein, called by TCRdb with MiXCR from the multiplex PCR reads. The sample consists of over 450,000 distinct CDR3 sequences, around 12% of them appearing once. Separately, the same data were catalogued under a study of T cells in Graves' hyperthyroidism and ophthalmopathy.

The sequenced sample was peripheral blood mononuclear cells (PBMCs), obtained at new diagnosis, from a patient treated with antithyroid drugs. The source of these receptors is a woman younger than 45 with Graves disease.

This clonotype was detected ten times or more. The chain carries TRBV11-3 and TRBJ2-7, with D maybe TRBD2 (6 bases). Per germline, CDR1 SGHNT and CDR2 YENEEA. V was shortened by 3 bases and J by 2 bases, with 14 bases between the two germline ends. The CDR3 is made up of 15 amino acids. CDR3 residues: CASSLSRGTTYEQYF. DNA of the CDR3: TGTGCCAGCAGCTTGTCCCGGGGGACCACCTACGAGCAGTACTTC.

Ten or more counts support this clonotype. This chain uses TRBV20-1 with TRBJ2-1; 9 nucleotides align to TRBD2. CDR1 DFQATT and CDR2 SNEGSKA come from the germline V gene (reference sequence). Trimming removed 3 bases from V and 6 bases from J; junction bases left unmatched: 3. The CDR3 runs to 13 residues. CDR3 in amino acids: CSARPTSGNEQFF. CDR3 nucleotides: TGCAGTGCTAGGCCGACTAGCGGCAATGAGCAGTTCTTC.

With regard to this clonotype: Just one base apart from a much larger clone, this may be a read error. The DNA for the CDR3 is TGCGCCAGCAGCCAAGATCCCCGACGGCAGGGGGAAACCGGAGCTTTCTTT. It encodes CASSQDPRRQGETGAFF. The chain joins TRBV11-2 to TRBJ1-1, with TRBD1 identical over 7 bases. Germline V lookup: CDR1 SGHAT, CDR2 FQNNGV. CDR3 length equals 17 residues.

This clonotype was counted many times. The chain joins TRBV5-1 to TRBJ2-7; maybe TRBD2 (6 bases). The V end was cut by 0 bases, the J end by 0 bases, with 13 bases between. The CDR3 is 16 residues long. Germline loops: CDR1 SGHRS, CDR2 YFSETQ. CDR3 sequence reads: CASSLAGGSSSYEQYF. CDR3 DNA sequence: TGCGCCAGCAGCTTGGCCGGGGGAAGCAGCTCCTACGAGCAGTACTTC.

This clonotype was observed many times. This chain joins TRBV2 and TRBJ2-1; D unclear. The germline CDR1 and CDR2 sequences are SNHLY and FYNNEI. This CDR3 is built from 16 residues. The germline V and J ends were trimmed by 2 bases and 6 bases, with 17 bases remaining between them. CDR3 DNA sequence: TGTGCCAGCAGTGAATTGGGCTCCGGTTTAGGCAATGAGCAGTTCTTC. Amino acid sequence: CASSELGSGLGNEQFF.

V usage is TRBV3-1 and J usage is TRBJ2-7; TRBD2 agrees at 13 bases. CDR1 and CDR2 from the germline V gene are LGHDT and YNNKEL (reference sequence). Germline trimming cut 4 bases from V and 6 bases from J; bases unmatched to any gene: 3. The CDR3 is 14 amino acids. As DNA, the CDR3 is TGTGCCAGCAGCCTCGGACTAGCGGGAGTCGAGCAGTACTTC. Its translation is CASSLGLAGVEQYF.

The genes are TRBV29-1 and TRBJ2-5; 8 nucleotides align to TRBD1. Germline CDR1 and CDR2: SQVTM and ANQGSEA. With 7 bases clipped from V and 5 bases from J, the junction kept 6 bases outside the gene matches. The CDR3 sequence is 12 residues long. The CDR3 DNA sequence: TGCAGCGGGGGGACAGGCGGGGAGACCCAGTACTTC. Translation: CSGGTGGETQYF.

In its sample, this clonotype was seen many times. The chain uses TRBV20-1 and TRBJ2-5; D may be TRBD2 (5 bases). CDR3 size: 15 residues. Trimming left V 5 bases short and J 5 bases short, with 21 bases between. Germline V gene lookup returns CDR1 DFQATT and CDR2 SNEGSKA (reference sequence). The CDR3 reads CSALNRALGEETQYF. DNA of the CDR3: TGCAGTGCTCTCAATCGGGCCCTCGGGGAGGAGACCCAGTACTTC.

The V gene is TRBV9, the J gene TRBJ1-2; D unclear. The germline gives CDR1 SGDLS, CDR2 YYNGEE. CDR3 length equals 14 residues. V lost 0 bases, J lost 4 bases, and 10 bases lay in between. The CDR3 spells CASSVDSPFYGYTF. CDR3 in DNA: TGTGCCAGCAGCGTAGACAGCCCTTTCTATGGCTACACCTTC.

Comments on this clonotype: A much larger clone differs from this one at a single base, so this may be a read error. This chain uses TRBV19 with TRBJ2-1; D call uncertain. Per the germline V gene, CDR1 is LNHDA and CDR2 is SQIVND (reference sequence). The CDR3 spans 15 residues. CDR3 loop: CAGSISDNSYNEQFF. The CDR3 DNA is TGTGCCGGTAGTATTTCAGACAACTCCTACAATGAGCAGTTCTTC.

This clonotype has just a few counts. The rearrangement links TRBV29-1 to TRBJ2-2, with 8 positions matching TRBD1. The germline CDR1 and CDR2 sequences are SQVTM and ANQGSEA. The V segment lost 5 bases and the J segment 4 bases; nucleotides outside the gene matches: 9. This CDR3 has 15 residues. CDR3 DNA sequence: TGCAGCGTTCAAACAGGGGGTACAATCACCGGGGAGCTGTTTTTT. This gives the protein CSVQTGGTITGELFF.

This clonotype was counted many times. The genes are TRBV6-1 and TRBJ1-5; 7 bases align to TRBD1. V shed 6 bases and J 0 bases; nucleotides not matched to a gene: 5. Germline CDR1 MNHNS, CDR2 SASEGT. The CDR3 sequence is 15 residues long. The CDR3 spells CASRRQGHSNQPQHF. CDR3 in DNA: TGTGCCAGCAGACGACAGGGACATAGCAATCAGCCCCAGCATTTT.

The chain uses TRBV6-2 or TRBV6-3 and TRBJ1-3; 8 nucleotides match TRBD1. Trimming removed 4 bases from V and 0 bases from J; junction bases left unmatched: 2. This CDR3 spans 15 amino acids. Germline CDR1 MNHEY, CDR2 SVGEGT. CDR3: CASSLQGVSGNTIYF. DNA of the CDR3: TGTGCCAGCAGTTTACAGGGGGTCTCTGGAAACACCATATATTTT.

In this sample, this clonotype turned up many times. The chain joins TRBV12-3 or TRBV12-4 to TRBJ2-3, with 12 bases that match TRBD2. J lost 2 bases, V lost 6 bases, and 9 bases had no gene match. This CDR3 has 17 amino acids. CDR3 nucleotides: TGTGCCAGCAGCCCATGGACTAGCGGGACGGACACAGATACGCAGTATTTT. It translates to CASSPWTSGTDTDTQYF.

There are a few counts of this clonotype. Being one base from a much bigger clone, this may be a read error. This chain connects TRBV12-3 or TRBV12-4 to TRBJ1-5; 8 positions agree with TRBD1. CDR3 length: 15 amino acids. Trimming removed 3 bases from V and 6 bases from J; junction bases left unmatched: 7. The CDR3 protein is CASSFAGTGSQPQHF. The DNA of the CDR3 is TGTGCCAGCAGTTTTGCTGGGACAGGCAGTCAGCCCCAGCATTTT.

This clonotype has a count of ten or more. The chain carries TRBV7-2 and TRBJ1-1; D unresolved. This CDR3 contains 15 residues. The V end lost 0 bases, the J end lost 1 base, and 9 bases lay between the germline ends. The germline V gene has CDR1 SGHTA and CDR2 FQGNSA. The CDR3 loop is CASSLALGRNTEAFF. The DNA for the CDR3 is TGTGCCAGCAGCTTAGCCCTCGGTCGGAACACTGAAGCTTTCTTT.

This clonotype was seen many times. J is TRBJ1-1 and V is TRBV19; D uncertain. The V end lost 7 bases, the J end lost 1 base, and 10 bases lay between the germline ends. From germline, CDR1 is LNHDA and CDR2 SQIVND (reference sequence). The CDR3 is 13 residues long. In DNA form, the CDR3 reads TGTGCCAGTACGGGGAGGCAGAACACTGAAGCTTTCTTT. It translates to CASTGRQNTEAFF.

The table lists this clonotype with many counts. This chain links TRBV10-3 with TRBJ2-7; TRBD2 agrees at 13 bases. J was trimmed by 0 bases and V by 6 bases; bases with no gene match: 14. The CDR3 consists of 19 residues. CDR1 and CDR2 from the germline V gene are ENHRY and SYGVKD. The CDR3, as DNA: TGTGCCATCAGCGACCGACTCGGGACTAGCGGGACAACCTCCTACGAGCAGTACTTC. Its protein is CAISDRLGTSGTTSYEQYF.

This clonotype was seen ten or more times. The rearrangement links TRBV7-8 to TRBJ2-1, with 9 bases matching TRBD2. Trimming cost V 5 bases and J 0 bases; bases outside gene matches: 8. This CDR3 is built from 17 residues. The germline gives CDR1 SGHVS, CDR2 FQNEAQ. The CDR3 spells CASSHGTSRSSYNEQFF. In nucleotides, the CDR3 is TGTGCCAGCAGCCACGGGACTAGCAGAAGCTCCTACAATGAGCAGTTCTTC.

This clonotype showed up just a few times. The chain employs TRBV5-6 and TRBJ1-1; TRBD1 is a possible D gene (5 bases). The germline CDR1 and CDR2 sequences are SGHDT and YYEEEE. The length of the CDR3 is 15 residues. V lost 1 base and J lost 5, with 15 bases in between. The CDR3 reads CASSLSRVGSTEAFF. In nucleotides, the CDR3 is TGTGCCAGCAGCTTGAGCAGGGTCGGGAGTACTGAAGCTTTCTTT.

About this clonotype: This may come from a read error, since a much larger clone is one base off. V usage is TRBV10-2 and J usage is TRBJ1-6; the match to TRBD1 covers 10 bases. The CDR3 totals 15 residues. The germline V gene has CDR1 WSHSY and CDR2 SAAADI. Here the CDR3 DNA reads TGCGCCAGCAGGGCCCCGGGACAGGGGAATTCACCCCTCTACTTT. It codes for CASRAPGQGNSPLYF.

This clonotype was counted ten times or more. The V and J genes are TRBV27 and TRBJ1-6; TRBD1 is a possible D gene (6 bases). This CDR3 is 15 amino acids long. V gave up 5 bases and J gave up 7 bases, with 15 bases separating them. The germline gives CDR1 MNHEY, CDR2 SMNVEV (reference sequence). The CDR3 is CASSPRDTKNSPLHF. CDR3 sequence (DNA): TGTGCCAGCAGTCCTCGGGACACGAAGAATTCACCCCTCCACTTT.

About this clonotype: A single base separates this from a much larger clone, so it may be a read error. In DNA form, the CDR3 reads TGCAGTGCTAGGGCCCCGCAGGGTACCTCCGAGCAGTACTTC. This gives the protein CSARAPQGTSEQYF. The chain employs TRBV20-1 and TRBJ2-7, with TRBD1 as a possible D gene (5 bases). V dropped 3 bases and J dropped 6 bases, with 18 bases sitting between them. CDR3 length: 14 residues. CDR1 and CDR2 (germline): DFQATT, SNEGSKA (reference sequence).

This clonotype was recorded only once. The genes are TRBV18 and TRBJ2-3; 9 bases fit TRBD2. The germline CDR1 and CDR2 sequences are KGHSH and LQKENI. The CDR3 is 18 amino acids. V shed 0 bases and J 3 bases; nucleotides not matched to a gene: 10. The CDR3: CASSPPAGGPSQTDTQYF. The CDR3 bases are TGTGCCAGCTCACCACCTGCGGGAGGGCCAAGTCAGACAGATACGCAGTATTTT.

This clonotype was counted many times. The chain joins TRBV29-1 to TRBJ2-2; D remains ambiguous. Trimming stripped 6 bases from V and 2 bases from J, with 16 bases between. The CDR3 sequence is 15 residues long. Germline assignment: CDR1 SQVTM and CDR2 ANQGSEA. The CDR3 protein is CSVANLRANTGELFF. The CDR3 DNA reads TGCAGCGTCGCCAACCTCCGGGCCAACACCGGGGAGCTGTTTTTT.

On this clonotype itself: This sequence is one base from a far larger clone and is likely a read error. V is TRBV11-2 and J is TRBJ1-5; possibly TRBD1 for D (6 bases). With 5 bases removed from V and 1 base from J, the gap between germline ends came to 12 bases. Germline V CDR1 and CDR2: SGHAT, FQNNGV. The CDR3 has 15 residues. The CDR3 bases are TGTGCCAGCAGCCTAGGGACAACCAGCAATCAGCCCCAGCATTTT. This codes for CASSLGTTSNQPQHF.

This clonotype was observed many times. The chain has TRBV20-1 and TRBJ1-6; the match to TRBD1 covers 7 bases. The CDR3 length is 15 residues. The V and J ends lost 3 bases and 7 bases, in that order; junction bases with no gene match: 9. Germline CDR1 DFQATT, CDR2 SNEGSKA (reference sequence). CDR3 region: CSARQLTGQNSPLHF. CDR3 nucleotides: TGCAGTGCTAGGCAACTGACAGGGCAAAATTCACCCCTCCACTTT.

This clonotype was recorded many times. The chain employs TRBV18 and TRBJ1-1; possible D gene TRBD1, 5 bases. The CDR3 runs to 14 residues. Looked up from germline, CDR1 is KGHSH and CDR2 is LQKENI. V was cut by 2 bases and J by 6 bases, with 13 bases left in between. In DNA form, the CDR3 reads TGTGCCAGCTCACCAGTGGGGGACTTAGCTGAAGCTTTCTTT. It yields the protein CASSPVGDLAEAFF.

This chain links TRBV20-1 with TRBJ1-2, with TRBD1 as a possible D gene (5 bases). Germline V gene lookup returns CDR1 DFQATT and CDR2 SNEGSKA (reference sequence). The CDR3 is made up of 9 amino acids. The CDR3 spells CRAREGYTF. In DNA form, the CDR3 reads TGCAGAGCCAGGGAGGGCTACACCTTC.

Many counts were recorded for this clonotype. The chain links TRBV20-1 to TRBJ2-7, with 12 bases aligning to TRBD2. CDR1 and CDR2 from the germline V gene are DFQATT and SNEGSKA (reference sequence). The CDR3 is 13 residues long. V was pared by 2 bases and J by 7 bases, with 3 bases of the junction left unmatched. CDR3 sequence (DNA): TGCAGTGCTAGACTAGCGGGAGGGCGGGAGCAGTACTTC. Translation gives CSARLAGGREQYF.